Listed below are T cell receptor beta chains from one sample, sequenced in a study of tumor T cells in aggressive B-cell lymphoma. The method was immunoSEQ multiplex PCR; TCRdb's version includes in-frame clones alone and lacks a portion of them. The repertoire holds 400 to 500 clones, around 94% seen once, with 6.5% to 9.5% in the top ten. The specimen sequenced was tumor tissue. All receptors derive from an adult with diffuse large B cell lymphoma. CDR3s include the opening cysteine and the closing phenylalanine or tryptophan. Each record gives: J gene, V gene, D gene, clone size, CDR3 DNA, CDR3 protein. D genes are given only for firm matches. Size tells how often a clone was seen (once, few, many) or the class of an expanded clone, and some rows leave it out.

>TRBJ1-2|TRBV18|.|.
TGTGCCAGCTCACCACAAGGGGCAAATGGCTACACCTTC
CASSPQGANGYTF
>TRBJ2-1|TRBV27|TRBD2|.
TGTGCCAGCAGTTTCGCCCCGGGACTAGCGTCCAACAATGAGCAGTTCTTC
CASSFAPGLASNNEQFF
>TRBJ1-2|TRBV7-6|.|.
TGTGCCACCATTACATTCACCGGGGTGCAGGGCTACACCTTC
CATITFTGVQGYTF
>TRBJ1-1|TRBV19|.|.
TGTGCCAGTAGTATCAGTGGGCCGGGGACTGAAGCTTTCTTT
CASSISGPGTEAFF
>TRBJ2-1|TRBV29-1|.|.
TGCAGCGCCGAGGGTGAGCAGTTCTTC
CSAEGEQFF
>TRBJ1-2|TRBV19|.|few
TGTGCCAGTACCTCAAGGGCGGGGACCGGGGGAGGCTACACCTTC
CASTSRAGTGGGYTF
>TRBJ1-5|TRBV29-1|TRBD1|.
TGCAGCGTCCGGGACAGCAACAATCAGCCCCAGCATTTT
CSVRDSNNQPQHF
>TRBJ2-5|TRBV18|.|.
TGTGCCAGCTCACCGCATGCGAGGCGCCAAGAGACCCAGTACTTC
CASSPHARRQETQYF
>TRBJ1-5|TRBV18|.|.
TGTGCCAGCTCCACCAGGGGCTCCGGGGAAGCGCCCCAGCATTTT
CASSTRGSGEAPQHF
>TRBJ2-7|TRBV7-8|.|.
TGTGCCAGCAGGGGGGCCACCGCCTACGAGCAGTACTTC
CASRGATAYEQYF
>TRBJ1-1|TRBV2|.|.
TGTGCCAGCAGTGAAGCGTCTGGGGGGGGTGAAGCTTTCTTT
CASSEASGGGEAFF
>TRBJ1-1|TRBV2|.|.
TGTGCCAGCAGTGGTCGGGGGAACACTGAAGCTTTCTTT
CASSGRGNTEAFF
>TRBJ2-3|TRBV4-1|TRBD2|.
TGCGCCGCATGGGGGGGGAATACGCAGTATTTT
CAAWGGNTQYF
>TRBJ1-1|TRBV6-5|.|.
TGTGCCAGCAGTTACTCCAGGGCAACTGAAGCTTTCTTT
CASSYSRATEAFF
>TRBJ2-5|TRBV7-8|.|once
TGTGCCAGCAGCCTTAGGGGCAGGGGACCCATGGACCAGTACTTC
CASSLRGRGPMDQYF
>TRBJ1-1|TRBV18|.|.
TGTGCCAGCTCAACGCAGGGGTTGAACACTGAAGCTTTCTTT
CASSTQGLNTEAFF
>TRBJ1-1|TRBV27|.|.
TGTGCCAGCAGTATACTGACAGGCACTGAAGCTTTCTTT
CASSILTGTEAFF
>TRBJ2-1|TRBV29-1|.|.
TGCAGCGTTGTCCCATTGGCCTCCTACAATGAGCAGTTCTTC
CSVVPLASYNEQFF
>TRBJ1-2|TRBV18|.|once
TGTGCCAGCTCACCACAAGGGGCAAACGGCTACACCTTC
CASSPQGANGYTF
>TRBJ1-5|TRBV27|TRBD1|.
TGTGCCACCAGAGACGGACAGGGGCGCGGTCAGCCCCAGCATTTT
CATRDGQGRGQPQHF
>TRBJ1-1|TRBV7-9|.|.
TGTGCCAGCAGGCGAGAGGGCACTGAAGCTTTCTTT
CASRREGTEAFF
>TRBJ2-7|TRBV9|TRBD1|.
TGTGCCAGCAGCGTAGCGTGGGACAGCTCCTACGAGCAGTACTTC
CASSVAWDSSYEQYF
>TRBJ2-7|TRBV11-2|.|.
TGTGCCAGCAGCTTAGCCGGGACATCTTACGAGCAGTACTTC
CASSLAGTSYEQYF
>TRBJ2-7|TRBV4-1|.|.
TGCGCCAGCAGCCAAGAGAGGCAGGGGACCTACGAGCAGTACTTC
CASSQERQGTYEQYF
>TRBJ2-3|TRBV29-1|.|.
TGCAGCGTTCGTACAGATACGCAGTATTTT
CSVRTDTQYF
>TRBJ2-3|TRBV7-3|.|.
TGTGCCAGCAGCTTAACAGGGGCAGATACGCAGTATTTT
CASSLTGADTQYF
>TRBJ1-3|TRBV6-5|.|.
TGTGCCAGCCGGGATCTCTTAGGAAACACCATATATTTT
CASRDLLGNTIYF
>TRBJ1-1|TRBV28|.|.
TGTGCCAGCAGTTTATCAGGGGACACTGAAGCTTTCTTT
CASSLSGDTEAFF
>TRBJ1-2|TRBV5-1|TRBD1|.
TGCGCCAGCAGCTTGGTGACAGGGGCGAACTATGGCTACACCTTC
CASSLVTGANYGYTF
>TRBJ1-6|TRBV5-5|.|once
TGTGCCAGCAGGCCCACGTATCACAGGGTCGAGGATAATTCACCCCTCCACTTT
CASRPTYHRVEDNSPLHF
>TRBJ2-6|TRBV12-5|.|.
TGTGCTAGTGGTCCCGTGACAGGACAAAGTCGGGCCAACGTCCTGACTTTC
CASGPVTGQSRANVLTF
>TRBJ2-7|TRBV18|.|.
TGTGCCAGCTCACGACAGCTCTCCTACGAGCAGTACTTC
CASSRQLSYEQYF
>TRBJ1-2|TRBV9|TRBD1|.
TGTGCCAGCAGCGGCTACCGGGACAGACACTATGGCTACACCTTC
CASSGYRDRHYGYTF
>TRBJ1-2|TRBV28|TRBD1|.
TGTGCCAGCAGTCCGGGGGACAGGGACAATGGCTACACCTTC
CASSPGDRDNGYTF
>TRBJ1-1|TRBV30|TRBD1|.
TGTGCCTGGAGAGGACAGGGCTATAGGAGGGGAGCTTTCTTT
CAWRGQGYRRGAFF
>TRBJ2-2|TRBV18|.|.
TGTGCCAGCTCACCAAGCAGGGCGGACACCGGGGAGCTGTTTTTT
CASSPSRADTGELFF
>TRBJ1-5|TRBV27|.|.
TGTGCCAGCAGTGAAAGGGGAAGCAATCAGCCCCAGCATTTT
CASSERGSNQPQHF
>TRBJ2-5|TRBV5-1|TRBD2|.
TGCGCCAGCAGCTTGGTAGCGGGAGCATGGGGAGAGACCCAGTACTTC
CASSLVAGAWGETQYF
>TRBJ1-4|TRBV28|.|.
TGTGCCAGCAGTTTCCAGGAAAAACTGTTTTTT
CASSFQEKLFF
>TRBJ2-2|TRBV6-4|.|few
TGTGCCAGCAGTGAAGGGAGCACCGGGGAGCTGTTTTTT
CASSEGSTGELFF
>TRBJ2-7|TRBV27|TRBD2|.
TGTGCCAGCATCGAAGGGACTAGCGGATACGAGCAGTACTTC
CASIEGTSGYEQYF
>TRBJ2-1|TRBV29-1|TRBD2|.
TGCAGCACACTTAGCGGGAGGAATGAGCAGTTCTTC
CSTLSGRNEQFF
>TRBJ1-5|TRBV28|TRBD1|once
TGTGCCAGCAGTCCCCACACAGGGGGCCGTCAGCCCCAGCATTTT
CASSPHTGGRQPQHF
>TRBJ2-7|TRBV9|TRBD1|.
TGTGCCAGCAGCGTAGCGTGGGACAGCTCCTACGAGCAGTACTTC
CASSVAWDSSYEQYF
>TRBJ2-7|TRBV11-2|.|.
TGTGCCAGCAGCTTAGCACAGGGTAACCCCTACGAGCAGTACTTC
CASSLAQGNPYEQYF
>TRBJ1-2|TRBV30|.|.
TGTGCCTGGAGTGACACCTATGGCTACACCTTC
CAWSDTYGYTF
>TRBJ1-6|TRBV5-4|.|.
TGTGCCAGCAGCGACAGGAATTCACCCCTCCACTTT
CASSDRNSPLHF
>TRBJ2-5|TRBV2|TRBD1|.
TGTGCCAGCAGCTCGACAGGGGTCGAGACCCAGTACTTC
CASSSTGVETQYF
>TRBJ1-3|TRBV18|.|few
TGTGCCAGCTCACCCGTAAACTCTGGAAACACCATATATTTT
CASSPVNSGNTIYF
>TRBJ1-5|TRBV4-1|TRBD1|.
TGCGCCAGCAGCCACTTGACAGGGGTAAGCAATCAGCCCCAGCATTTT
CASSHLTGVSNQPQHF
>TRBJ1-1|TRBV10-3|.|.
TGTGCCATCAGTGGACAGAACACTGAAGCTTTCTTT
CAISGQNTEAFF
>TRBJ1-4|TRBV4-1|TRBD1|.
TGCGCCAGCAGCCGCGACAGGGGCGTTAATGAAAAACTGTTTTTT
CASSRDRGVNEKLFF
>TRBJ1-6|TRBV18|.|.
TGTGCCAGCTCACCGCTACCGATGGGGGGAGATTCACCCCTCCACTTT
CASSPLPMGGDSPLHF
>TRBJ1-4|TRBV18|.|.
TGTGCCAGCTCCCCCCCGGTCGGAGCCGCAACTAATGAAAAACTGTTTTTT
CASSPPVGAATNEKLFF
>TRBJ1-1|TRBV4-3|.|.
TGCGCCAGCAGCCAAGTTACTGGCACTGAAGCTTTCTTT
CASSQVTGTEAFF
>TRBJ1-1|TRBV4-1|TRBD1|.
TGCGCCAGCAGCCAAGGTGGGGGCAGGGGGCGGACTGAAGCTTTCTTT
CASSQGGGRGRTEAFF
>TRBJ1-2|TRBV6-1|TRBD1|.
TGTGCCAGCAGCGGACAGGTTCGTGGCTACACCTTC
CASSGQVRGYTF
>TRBJ1-1|TRBV4-3|.|.
TGCGCCAGCAGCCAAGAGGACGGGCGGGGGAACACTGAAGCTTTCTTT
CASSQEDGRGNTEAFF
>TRBJ1-4|TRBV7-2|.|once
TGTGCCAGCAGCGCATCAGGGGCAACTAATGAAAAACTGTTTTTT
CASSASGATNEKLFF